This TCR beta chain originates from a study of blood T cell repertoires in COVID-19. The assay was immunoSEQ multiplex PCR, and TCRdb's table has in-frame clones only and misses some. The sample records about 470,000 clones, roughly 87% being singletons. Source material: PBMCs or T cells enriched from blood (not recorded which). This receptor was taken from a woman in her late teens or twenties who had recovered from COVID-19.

Here the CDR3 reads CASSLDWASGQETQYF. The CDR3 DNA sequence: TGTGCCAGCAGCTTAGATTGGGCTAGCGGGCAAGAGACCCAGTACTTC. The chain has TRBV7-2 and TRBJ2-5; TRBD2 matches at 8 bases. V was pared by 1 base and J by 2 bases, with 6 bases of the junction left unmatched. This CDR3 has 16 amino acids. CDR1 and CDR2 (germline): SGHTA, FQGNSA.